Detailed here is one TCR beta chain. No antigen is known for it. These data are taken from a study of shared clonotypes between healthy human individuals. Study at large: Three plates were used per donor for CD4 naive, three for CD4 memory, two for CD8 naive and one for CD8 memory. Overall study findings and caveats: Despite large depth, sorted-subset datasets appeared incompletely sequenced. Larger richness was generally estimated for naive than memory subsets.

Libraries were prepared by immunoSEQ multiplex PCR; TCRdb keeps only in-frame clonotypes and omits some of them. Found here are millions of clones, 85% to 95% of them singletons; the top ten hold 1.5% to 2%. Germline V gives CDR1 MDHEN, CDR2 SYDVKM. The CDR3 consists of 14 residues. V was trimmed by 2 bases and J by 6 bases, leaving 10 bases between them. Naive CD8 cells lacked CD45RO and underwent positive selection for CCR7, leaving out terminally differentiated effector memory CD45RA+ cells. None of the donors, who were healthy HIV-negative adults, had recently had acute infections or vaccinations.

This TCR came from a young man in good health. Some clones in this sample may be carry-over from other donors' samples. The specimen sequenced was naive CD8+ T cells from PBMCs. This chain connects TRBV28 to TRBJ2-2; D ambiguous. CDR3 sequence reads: CASSLGSPAGELFF. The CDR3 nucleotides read TGTGCCAGCAGTTTAGGCAGCCCCGCCGGGGAGCTGTTTTTT.